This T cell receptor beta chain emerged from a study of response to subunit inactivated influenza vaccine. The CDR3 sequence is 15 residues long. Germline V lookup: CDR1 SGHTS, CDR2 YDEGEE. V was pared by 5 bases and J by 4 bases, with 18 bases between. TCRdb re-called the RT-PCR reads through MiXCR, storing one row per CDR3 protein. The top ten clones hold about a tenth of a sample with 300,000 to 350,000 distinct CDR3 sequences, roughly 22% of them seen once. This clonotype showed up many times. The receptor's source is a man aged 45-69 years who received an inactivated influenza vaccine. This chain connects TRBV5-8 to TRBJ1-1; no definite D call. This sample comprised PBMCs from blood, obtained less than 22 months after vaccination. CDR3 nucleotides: TGTGCCAGCAGTTTGAGGACCCGGCAGAGCACTGAAGCTTTCTTT. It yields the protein CASSLRTRQSTEAFF.